The rows below give T cell receptor beta chains drawn from one sample of a study of blood T cell repertoires in COVID-19. Here immunoSEQ multiplex PCR was the method, and the copy in TCRdb shows in-frame clones only, minus some. In the table there are around 60,000 clones, about 90% of which are singletons. Sequencing used peripheral blood. These receptors all stem from a man aged 55-75 years with active COVID-19. CDR3s include the opening cysteine and the closing phenylalanine or tryptophan. Fields, in order: V gene, CDR3 length, CDR3 protein.

V gene: TRBV9
CDR3 length: 15
CDR3 protein: CASSVGTNPSMTQYF

V gene: TRBV4-3
CDR3 length: 17
CDR3 protein: CASSQGAGKVSYNEQFF

V gene: TRBV28
CDR3 length: 14
CDR3 protein: CASRGTGAVHGYTF

V gene: TRBV7-9
CDR3 length: 17
CDR3 protein: CASSPPFSRGSYNEQFF

V gene: TRBV6-5
CDR3 length: 15
CDR3 protein: CASSSGTGTYNEQFF

V gene: TRBV4-1
CDR3 length: 13
CDR3 protein: CASTGTLNTEAFF

V gene: TRBV6-2/TRBV6-3
CDR3 length: 12
CDR3 protein: CASSYVIYGYTF

V gene: TRBV5-4
CDR3 length: 16
CDR3 protein: CASSVGREGRDNEQFF

V gene: TRBV6-4
CDR3 length: 16
CDR3 protein: CASSSAGGDSSYGYTF

V gene: TRBV28
CDR3 length: 13
CDR3 protein: CASGIEGDTEAFF

V gene: TRBV4-1
CDR3 length: 15
CDR3 protein: CASSQGGAGAYEQYF

V gene: TRBV7-3
CDR3 length: 13
CDR3 protein: CASSLVENSPLHF

V gene: TRBV6-5
CDR3 length: 15
CDR3 protein: CASRGRGQRNTEAFF

V gene: TRBV13
CDR3 length: 16
CDR3 protein: CASSARQVSSYNEQFF

V gene: TRBV6-2/TRBV6-3
CDR3 length: 16
CDR3 protein: CASSSEAGRETDTQYF

V gene: TRBV5-1
CDR3 length: 15
CDR3 protein: CASSLVPGSPYEQYF

V gene: TRBV7-2
CDR3 length: 15
CDR3 protein: CASSVGTGVTETQYF

V gene: TRBV30
CDR3 length: 14
CDR3 protein: CAWRQDRLNTEAFF

V gene: TRBV18
CDR3 length: 12
CDR3 protein: CASSPYRQEQYF

V gene: TRBV28
CDR3 length: 14
CDR3 protein: CATKHARYNSPLHF

V gene: TRBV5-4
CDR3 length: 15
CDR3 protein: CASGGAGTGSYEQYF

V gene: TRBV7-8
CDR3 length: 15
CDR3 protein: CASSFRGFDNQPQHF

V gene: TRBV10-3
CDR3 length: 14
CDR3 protein: CAISSGQGNYEQYF

V gene: TRBV28
CDR3 length: 12
CDR3 protein: CASKEGDTEAFF

V gene: TRBV29-1
CDR3 length: 16
CDR3 protein: CSVEDGSAVGTDTQYF

V gene: TRBV10-3
CDR3 length: 11
CDR3 protein: CAIGGSNEQFF

V gene: TRBV18
CDR3 length: 14
CDR3 protein: CASSKDRDNQPQHF

V gene: TRBV2
CDR3 length: 12
CDR3 protein: CASSSDYNEQFF

V gene: TRBV4-1
CDR3 length: 15
CDR3 protein: CASSQDRTGSQPQHF

V gene: TRBV7-3
CDR3 length: 16
CDR3 protein: CASSPVADNSYNEQFF

V gene: TRBV18
CDR3 length: 16
CDR3 protein: CASSLGLADITGELFF

V gene: TRBV5-6
CDR3 length: 11
CDR3 protein: CASSLAETQYF

V gene: TRBV24-1
CDR3 length: 13
CDR3 protein: CATSSTNLETQYF

V gene: TRBV5-1
CDR3 length: 14
CDR3 protein: CASSLRGQGETQYF

V gene: TRBV19
CDR3 length: 15
CDR3 protein: CASTTPVGAAGELFF

V gene: TRBV5-6
CDR3 length: 14
CDR3 protein: CASSSTEGDHLLHF

V gene: TRBV11-1
CDR3 length: 14
CDR3 protein: CASSSGTVNTEAFF

V gene: TRBV7-2
CDR3 length: 15
CDR3 protein: CASSLAFDRGPEAFF

V gene: TRBV6-5
CDR3 length: 15
CDR3 protein: CASRPPGSTNEKLFF

V gene: TRBV2
CDR3 length: 17
CDR3 protein: CASSELAGGFGANVLTF

V gene: TRBV13
CDR3 length: 15
CDR3 protein: CASSSSRLGQETQYF

V gene: TRBV5-1
CDR3 length: 16
CDR3 protein: CASSLGPSGGGYEQYF

V gene: TRBV29-1
CDR3 length: 12
CDR3 protein: CSVQGGSYEQYF

V gene: TRBV4-3
CDR3 length: 13
CDR3 protein: CASSQGGDYGYTF

V gene: TRBV3-1/TRBV3-2
CDR3 length: 13
CDR3 protein: CASSHGAGAEQYF

V gene: TRBV29-1
CDR3 length: 14
CDR3 protein: CSVYRGGRRHGYTF

V gene: TRBV9
CDR3 length: 14
CDR3 protein: CASSVEGTGNTIYF

V gene: TRBV12-3/TRBV12-4
CDR3 length: 13
CDR3 protein: CASSLGTVWEQYF

V gene: TRBV12-3/TRBV12-4
CDR3 length: 12
CDR3 protein: CASSFRGDTQYF